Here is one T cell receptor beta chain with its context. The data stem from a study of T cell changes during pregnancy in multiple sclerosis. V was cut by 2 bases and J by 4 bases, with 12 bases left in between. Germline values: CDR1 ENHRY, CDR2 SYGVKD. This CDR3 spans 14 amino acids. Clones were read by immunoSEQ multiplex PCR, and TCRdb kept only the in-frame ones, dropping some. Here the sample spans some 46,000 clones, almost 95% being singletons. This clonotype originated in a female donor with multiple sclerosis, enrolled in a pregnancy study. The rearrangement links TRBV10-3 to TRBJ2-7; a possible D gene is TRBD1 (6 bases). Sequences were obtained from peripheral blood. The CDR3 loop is CAISEEQGPYEQYF. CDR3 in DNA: TGTGCCATCAGTGAGGAACAGGGTCCGTACGAGCAGTACTTC.